This is a list of T cell receptor beta chains from one sample in a study of shared clonotypes between healthy human individuals. Libraries were prepared by immunoSEQ multiplex PCR; TCRdb keeps only in-frame clonotypes and omits some of them. In the table there are some 1 million clones, 65% to 75% of which are singletons. Material: memory CD4+ T cells sorted from blood. The receptors were gathered from a man aged 18 to 30 in good health. The CDR3 runs from the conserved cysteine through the conserved F or W. The D gene is left open where the match is weak. The size of a clone is reported for some rows only, either as once, few or many, or as a class for expanded clones.

v_call	j_call	clone_size	d_call	cdr3_nt	cdr3_aa
TRBV19	TRBJ1-4	NA	TRBD1	TGTGCCAGTAGATCCGACAGGGGGCGCCGGGAAAAACTGTTTTTT	CASRSDRGRREKLFF
TRBV30	TRBJ1-3	once	NA	TGTGCCTGGAGCGGGTTCGGAGTCTCTGGAAACACCATATATTTT	CAWSGFGVSGNTIYF
TRBV4-1	TRBJ1-2	NA	NA	TGCGCCAGCAGCCGTAATGGTTATGGCTACACCTTC	CASSRNGYGYTF
TRBV13	TRBJ2-1	few	TRBD2	TGTGCCAGCAGCTTAGGCCGGAAGCGGGGGCTCGAAGTGGAGCAGTTCTTC	CASSLGRKRGLEVEQFF
TRBV18	TRBJ2-1	NA	NA	TGTGCCAGCTCACCACCGCAGGTACCGGATGAGCAGTTCTTC	CASSPPQVPDEQFF
TRBV9	TRBJ2-1	few	TRBD2	TGTGCCAGCAGCGTAGCTAGCGGGGCATACAATGAGCAGTTCTTC	CASSVASGAYNEQFF
TRBV2	TRBJ2-5	few	TRBD2	TGTGCCAGCAGGGAGGGACTAGCCCGAATCTCGGAGACCCAGTACTTC	CASREGLARISETQYF
TRBV5-5	TRBJ2-5	once	TRBD2	TGTGCCAGCAGCTCCCGGCGGGAGGGCCGTGAGACCCAGTACTTC	CASSSRREGRETQYF
TRBV27	TRBJ1-6	few	TRBD1	TGTGCCAGCAGTTTCTACCCAAGACAGGGTGATTCACCCCTCCACTTT	CASSFYPRQGDSPLHF
TRBV7-2	TRBJ2-7	NA	NA	TGTGCCAGCAGCTCAGGACCTCTCTACGAGCAGTACTTC	CASSSGPLYEQYF
TRBV27	TRBJ1-2	NA	NA	TGTGCCAGCAGTTCCAAGGGAGCCCCTCCCTACTATGGCTACACCTTC	CASSSKGAPPYYGYTF
TRBV27	TRBJ2-7	once	NA	TGTGCCAGCAGTTTATCGTTTCGTTGGGGCGGGGAGTCCTACGAGCAGTACTTC	CASSLSFRWGGESYEQYF
TRBV10-1	TRBJ2-7	NA	NA	TGCGCCAGCAGTGAGGATGGGAGCTCCTACGAGCAGTACTTC	CASSEDGSSYEQYF
TRBV7-2	TRBJ1-6	NA	NA	TGTGCCAGCAGGGATCGCCCTTACTCCTATAATTCACCCCTCCACTTT	CASRDRPYSYNSPLHF
TRBV19	TRBJ1-5	NA	NA	TGTGCCAGTAATGGGCAGCCCAATCAGCCCCAGCATTTT	CASNGQPNQPQHF
TRBV10-3	TRBJ2-7	NA	NA	TGTGCCATCAGTGACTTAGGGGAGCAGTACTTC	CAISDLGEQYF
TRBV10-1	TRBJ1-4	NA	NA	TGCGCCAGCAGTGCCGGGACCGTCAGGGATGAAAAACTGTTTTTT	CASSAGTVRDEKLFF
TRBV2	TRBJ2-1	NA	TRBD2	TGTGCCAGCGGAGCCCAGCGGGGGGTCGGCAATGAGCAGTTCTTC	CASGAQRGVGNEQFF
TRBV4-2	TRBJ1-5	many	TRBD1	TGTGCCAGCAGCCAAGAGAACAGGGGATATCAGCCCCAGCATTTT	CASSQENRGYQPQHF
TRBV11-2	TRBJ1-1	NA	NA	TGTGCCAGCAGCTTAGGTACGGGTATCACTGAAGCTTTCTTT	CASSLGTGITEAFF
TRBV5-6	TRBJ2-5	NA	NA	TGTGCCAGCAGCCTAGACAGGTTCCAAGAGACCCAGTACTTC	CASSLDRFQETQYF
TRBV27	TRBJ2-5	NA	NA	TGTGCCGCGGGCCGAAGAGGAGAGACCCAGTACTTC	CAAGRRGETQYF
TRBV6-5	TRBJ1-2	NA	NA	TGTGCCAGCAGCTCTACGCCCTATGGCTACACCTTC	CASSSTPYGYTF
TRBV30	TRBJ2-5	NA	NA	TGTGCCTGGAGTCCTTCGGAGACCCAGTACTTC	CAWSPSETQYF
TRBV19	TRBJ1-2	few	TRBD1	TGTGCCAGTACCTTAAGAGGGGGCGCGGGTGGCTATGGCTACACCTTC	CASTLRGGAGGYGYTF
TRBV4-3	TRBJ2-5	NA	NA	TGCGCCAGCAGCCAAGAATCGGCAGCGACCCACGGTCCCCAGTACTTC	CASSQESAATHGPQYF
TRBV7-3	TRBJ2-7	once	TRBD2	TGTGCCAGCAGCTTTAGAGCGGGGCCCTACGAGCAGTACTTC	CASSFRAGPYEQYF
TRBV27	TRBJ2-7	NA	TRBD1	TGTGCCAGCAGTCTGGACAGGGCGAGGGTCTACGAGCAGTACTTC	CASSLDRARVYEQYF
TRBV28	TRBJ2-7	NA	TRBD2	TGTGCCAGCAGTTCCCTAGCGGGAGCTACGTCCTACGAGCAGTACTTC	CASSSLAGATSYEQYF
TRBV6-6	TRBJ2-1	NA	TRBD2	TGTGCCAGCAGTACGCCGGGACTAGCGGGAGTTGAGCAGTTCTTC	CASSTPGLAGVEQFF
TRBV4-3	TRBJ2-1	NA	NA	TGCGCCAGCAGCCAAGATGGCTTGCAAGGGTCCCCCTACGATGAGCAGTTCTTC	CASSQDGLQGSPYDEQFF
TRBV6-5	TRBJ2-7	NA	NA	TGTGCCAGCAGTTCGGACGCCTACGAGCAGTACTTC	CASSSDAYEQYF
TRBV19	TRBJ2-4	NA	NA	TGTGCCAGTAGTATAGAGGCATGGGCCAAAAACATTCAGTACTTC	CASSIEAWAKNIQYF
TRBV6-1	TRBJ1-5	NA	NA	TGTGCCAGCAGTGGATCAGGGGGCAATCAGCCCCAGCATTTT	CASSGSGGNQPQHF
TRBV7-9	TRBJ1-2	NA	NA	TGTGCCAGCAGCTTAGGTTCCGGCACCTATGGCTACACCTTC	CASSLGSGTYGYTF
TRBV23-1	TRBJ1-3	NA	NA	TGCGCCAGCAGTTTCAAGGGACCCTCTGGAAACACCATATATTTT	CASSFKGPSGNTIYF
TRBV7-2	TRBJ1-4	NA	NA	TGTGCCAGCAGCTTGGGGGTACGCCCCGCCGGGGGAAAACTGTTTTTT	CASSLGVRPAGGKLFF
TRBV18	TRBJ1-5	NA	NA	TGTGCCAGCTCTTCCAGTATTAGCAATCAGCCCCAGCATTTT	CASSSSISNQPQHF